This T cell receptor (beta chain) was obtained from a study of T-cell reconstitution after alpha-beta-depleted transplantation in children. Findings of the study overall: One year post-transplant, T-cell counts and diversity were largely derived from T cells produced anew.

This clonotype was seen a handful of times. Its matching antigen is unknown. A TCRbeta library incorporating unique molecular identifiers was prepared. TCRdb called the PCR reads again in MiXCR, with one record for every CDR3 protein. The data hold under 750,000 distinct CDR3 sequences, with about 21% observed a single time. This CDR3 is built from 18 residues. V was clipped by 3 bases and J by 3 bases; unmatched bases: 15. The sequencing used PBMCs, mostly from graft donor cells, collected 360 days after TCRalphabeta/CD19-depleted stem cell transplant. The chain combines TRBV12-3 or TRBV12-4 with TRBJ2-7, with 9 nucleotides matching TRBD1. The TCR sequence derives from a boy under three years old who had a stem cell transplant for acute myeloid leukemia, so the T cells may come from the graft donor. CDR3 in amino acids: CASSFWGTGKTYYYEQYF. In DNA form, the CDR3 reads TGTGCCAGCAGTTTCTGGGGGACAGGGAAAACCTACTACTACGAGCAGTACTTC.